These 19 T cell receptor beta chains were sequenced from one sample in a study of cytomegalovirus exposure and HLA in healthy donors. Use of 60 Vbeta and 13 Jbeta primers characterized the PCR. The assay was immunoSEQ multiplex PCR, and TCRdb's table has in-frame clones only and misses some. This sample's table has some 200,000 clones. Material: PBMCs. Receptors originate from a girl aged 2 to 10 in good health and CMV-seropositive.

This sequence joins TRBV27 and TRBJ1-5; tentatively, D is TRBD1 (6 bases). Per the germline V gene, CDR1 is MNHEY and CDR2 is SMNVEV (reference sequence). The CDR3 totals 16 residues. Trimming removed 5 bases at V and 4 bases at J, with 18 bases between. The CDR3 nucleotides are TGTGCCAGCAGTCCAACCCCAGGGGCGAGGAATCAGCCCCAGCATTTT. Translating gives CASSPTPGARNQPQHF.

The V gene is TRBV11-2, the J gene TRBJ1-2; D remains unclear. Trimming took off 1 base at V and 7 bases at J, with 4 bases between the two ends. Germline V gene lookup returns CDR1 SGHAT and CDR2 FQNNGV. The CDR3 consists of 11 residues. The CDR3 is CASSLAFGYTF. CDR3 nucleotide sequence: TGTGCCAGCAGCTTAGCTTTTGGCTACACCTTC.

V is TRBV5-6 and J is TRBJ2-3; 11 bases are a match to TRBD2. Germline values: CDR1 SGHDT, CDR2 YYEEEE. This CDR3 has 16 residues. V lost 4 bases, J lost 4 bases, and 8 bases stayed unmatched. CDR3 amino acids: CASSKLAGVVPDTQYF. The CDR3 DNA is TGTGCCAGCAGCAAACTAGCGGGAGTAGTCCCAGATACGCAGTATTTT.

V and J are TRBV15 and TRBJ2-5; TRBD1 is a possible D gene (6 bases). CDR3 length equals 15 residues. The V gene's germline CDR1 is LNHNV and CDR2 YYDKDF (reference sequence). V shed 0 bases and J shed 2 bases, with 10 bases lying between them. CDR3: CATSRDRGEQETQYF. The CDR3, as DNA: TGTGCCACCAGCAGAGACAGGGGAGAACAAGAGACCCAGTACTTC.

The gene calls are TRBV21-1 and TRBJ2-1; the table's D call, TRBD2, was not checked against the DNA. TRBV21-1 is a pseudogene segment. The CDR3 totals 17 residues. DNA of the CDR3: TGTGCCACCTCCCCCCCTCAGCGGGGGGAAATTTACAATGAGCAGTTCTTC. Protein product: CATSPPQRGEIYNEQFF.

This chain links TRBV6-5 with TRBJ1-2; D gene unclear. The CDR3 covers 14 residues. V lost 3 bases to trimming and J lost 5 bases, with 13 bases between them. Germline CDR1 MNHEY, CDR2 SVGAGI. The CDR3, as DNA: TGTGCCAGCAGTTATAATCCCGGGTTATATGGCTACACCTTC. Protein product: CASSYNPGLYGYTF.

The chain uses TRBV14 and TRBJ1-1; no clear D gene. Germline lookup yields CDR1 SGHDN and CDR2 FVKESK. V lost 5 bases, J lost 3 bases, and 10 bases lay in between. This CDR3 spans 13 amino acids. CDR3 DNA sequence: TGTGCCAGCAGCGAGTCCCCTTACACTGAAGCTTTCTTT. Protein: CASSESPYTEAFF.

This chain uses TRBV5-1 with TRBJ1-1; D is uncertain. V lost 4 bases to trimming and J lost 1 base, with 14 bases between them. Germline CDR1 SGHRS, CDR2 YFSETQ. CDR3 length: 15 residues. The CDR3 protein is CASSPEASRNTEAFF. CDR3 DNA: TGCGCCAGCAGCCCGGAGGCCAGCAGGAACACTGAAGCTTTCTTT.

The chain links TRBV27 to TRBJ2-1; D unclear. Trimming removed 3 bases at V and 8 bases at J, with 14 bases between. This CDR3 has 14 residues. CDR1 and CDR2 from the germline V gene are MNHEY and SMNVEV (reference sequence). CDR3 loop: CASSFRSGSDEQFF. In nucleotides, the CDR3 is TGTGCCAGCAGTTTTCGTTCCGGGTCCGATGAGCAGTTCTTC.

CDR3 sequence (DNA): TGCGCCACCGGACAGGGGGCCACAGATACGCAGTATTTT. This translates into CATGQGATDTQYF. The rearrangement links TRBV5-1 to TRBJ2-3; 11 bases map to TRBD1. Germline CDR1 is SGHRS and CDR2 is YFSETQ. This CDR3 comprises 13 residues. With 9 bases clipped from V and 2 bases from J, the junction kept 2 bases outside the gene matches.

The chain has TRBV28 and TRBJ1-1; D is unclear. Germline lookup yields CDR1 MDHEN and CDR2 SYDVKM. V was pared by 3 bases and J by 0 bases, with 5 bases between. This CDR3 comprises 13 residues. For the CDR3, the DNA is TGTGCCAGCAGTTTCTATTTGAACACTGAAGCTTTCTTT. This encodes CASSFYLNTEAFF.

The J gene is TRBJ1-2, the V gene TRBV27; 7 positions agree with TRBD1. This CDR3 has 15 amino acids. Germline CDR1 is MNHEY and CDR2 is SMNVEV (reference sequence). V was pared by 6 bases and J by 4 bases, with 11 bases of the junction left unmatched. The CDR3 protein is CASSRGVNAGYGYTF. The CDR3 DNA follows: TGTGCCAGCAGCAGGGGGGTGAACGCCGGCTATGGCTACACCTTC.

The rearrangement uses TRBV5-4 and TRBJ2-1; D perhaps matches TRBD1 (5 bases). The CDR3 totals 15 residues. Trimming pared 0 bases from V and 2 bases from J, leaving 9 bases between. CDR1 and CDR2 from the germline V gene are SGHNT and YYREEE (reference sequence). CDR3 DNA sequence: TGTGCCAGCAGCTTGGGTGCAGGGCCCTACAATGAGCAGTTCTTC. This encodes CASSLGAGPYNEQFF.

J is TRBJ1-2 and V is TRBV5-4, with 8 bases aligning to TRBD1. J lost 13 bases, V lost 0 bases, and 8 bases had no gene match. Germline lookup yields CDR1 SGHNT and CDR2 YYREEE (reference sequence). This CDR3 is built from 13 residues. The CDR3 sequence: CASSLVRQGARTF. The CDR3 coding sequence is TGTGCCAGCAGCTTGGTTCGGCAGGGGGCCCGCACCTTC.

CDR3 in DNA: TGTGCCAGTAGTATAGTCCAGGGGGGTTCCTACGAGCAGTACTTC. This encodes CASSIVQGGSYEQYF. The J gene is TRBJ2-7, the V gene TRBV19, with D possibly TRBD1 on 7 matching bases. Trimming cost V 1 base and J 1 base, with 11 bases left between them. This CDR3 spans 15 amino acids. Germline CDR1 and CDR2: LNHDA and SQIVND (reference sequence).

CDR3 sequence reads: CASSLAEDSSTDTQYF. The CDR3 DNA reads TGCGCCAGCAGCTTGGCCGAGGATTCTAGCACAGATACGCAGTATTTT. The genes are TRBV5-1 and TRBJ2-3; D unresolved. This CDR3 region has 16 residues. V lost 0 bases to trimming and J lost 0 bases, with 11 bases between them. CDR1 and CDR2 (germline): SGHRS, YFSETQ.

The chain uses TRBV12-5 and TRBJ2-1, with 10 bases fitting TRBD1. The trim removed 6 bases at V and 6 bases at J, leaving 8 bases unmatched. Looked up from germline, CDR1 is LGHNT and CDR2 is FRNRAP. The CDR3 sequence is 15 residues long. The DNA of the CDR3 is TGTGCTAGTGGCACGGGACAGGGGAATGGCAATGAGCAGTTCTTC. Encoded protein: CASGTGQGNGNEQFF.

In DNA form, the CDR3 reads TGCGCCAGCAGCCAAGATGATAGCGGGGACTACGAGCAGTACTTC. As protein: CASSQDDSGDYEQYF. This sequence joins TRBV4-1 and TRBJ2-5; 8 nucleotides match TRBD2. The last part of the DNA fits TRBJ2-7 better; the J call may be wrong. This CDR3 is 15 amino acids long. Germline V gives CDR1 MGHRA, CDR2 YSYEKL.

The V gene is TRBV5-4, the J gene TRBJ2-3, with 8 nucleotides matching TRBD1. V dropped 2 bases and J dropped 4; count of bases not matched to a gene: 6. The germline gives CDR1 SGHNT, CDR2 YYREEE (reference sequence). CDR3 length equals 15 residues. CDR3 sequence: CASSFDQGASDTQYF. The CDR3 region has the DNA TGTGCCAGCAGCTTTGATCAGGGGGCCTCAGATACGCAGTATTTT. Based on the CDR3 plus reference TRBV5-4 and TRBJ2-3, the full variable domain is ETGVTQSPTHLIKTRGQQVTLRCSSQSGHNTVSWYQQALGQGPQFIFQYYREEENGRGNFPPRFSGLQFPNYSSELNVNALELDDSALYLCASSFDQGASDTQYFGPGTRLTVL.